Below are 11 T cell receptor beta chains sequenced from a single sample in a study of cytomegalovirus exposure and HLA in healthy donors. The primer mix had 60 Vbeta and 13 Jbeta primers. Libraries were prepared by immunoSEQ multiplex PCR; TCRdb keeps only in-frame clonotypes and omits some of them. This table holds 200,000 to 250,000 clones, around 89% found once. Sequencing used PBMCs. The source is a woman aged 18-29 years in good health and CMV-seronegative.

The rearrangement joins TRBV7-9 to TRBJ2-1, with 7 bases that match TRBD2. J was trimmed by 9 bases and V by 11 bases; bases with no gene match: 4. Per the germline V gene, CDR1 is SEHNR and CDR2 is FQNEAQ (reference sequence). CDR3 size: 10 residues. CDR3 protein: CAGGGTEQFF. The CDR3 DNA reads TGTGCCGGGGGGGGGACTGAGCAGTTCTTC.

The gene calls are TRBV7-3 and TRBJ2-3; D possibly corresponds to TRBD2 (6 bases). Germline V gives CDR1 SGHTA, CDR2 FQGTGA. The CDR3 contains 17 residues. V was pared by 1 base and J by 8 bases, with 22 bases between. CDR3 sequence reads: CASSLRARGPPPGTQYF. The CDR3 DNA reads TGTGCCAGCAGCTTAAGGGCGCGGGGTCCTCCCCCGGGTACGCAGTATTTT.

The V call is TRBV21-1, the J call TRBJ2-5; whether TRBD2, the table's D call, matches the DNA was not checked. TRBV21-1 is deemed a pseudogene. CDR3 length: 17 residues. Here the CDR3 DNA reads TGTGCCAGCAGCAATAGGACTAGCGGGGCCCTTCGAGAGACCCAGTACTTC. Its protein product is CASSNRTSGALRETQYF.

The V and J genes are TRBV19 and TRBJ1-4; a possible D gene is TRBD1 (5 bases). From germline, CDR1 is LNHDA and CDR2 SQIVND (reference sequence). V lost 7 bases, J lost 4 bases, and 16 bases lay in between. There are 15 residues in the CDR3. In DNA, the CDR3 is TGTGCCAGTAAAGTGGCGGGACGGGATAATGAAAAACTGTTTTTT. Amino acid sequence: CASKVAGRDNEKLFF.

This clone has a single count. The rearrangement uses TRBV6-1 and TRBJ1-2; D gene uncertain. Trimming pared 6 bases from V and 9 bases from J, leaving 11 bases between. In germline, CDR1 is MNHNS, CDR2 SASEGT. The CDR3 is 11 amino acids. The CDR3 loop reads CASSGGYSYTF. CDR3 bases: TGTGCCAGCAGCGGAGGTTACAGCTACACCTTC.

The V gene is TRBV4-1, the J gene TRBJ1-3; D is unresolved. The germline gives CDR1 MGHRA, CDR2 YSYEKL. The ends were cut back, 8 bases at V and 1 base at J, with 15 bases in the middle. The CDR3 is made up of 15 amino acids. CDR3 residues: CASSREDVSGNTIYF. The CDR3 region has the DNA TGCGCCAGCTCCCGGGAGGATGTTTCTGGAAACACCATATATTTT.

The chain recombines TRBV19 with TRBJ2-5; D might be TRBD1 (7 bases). V shed 5 bases and J shed 4 bases, with 14 bases lying between them. The CDR3 contains 14 residues. Germline V gene lookup returns CDR1 LNHDA and CDR2 SQIVND (reference sequence). CDR3 residues: CASSPRGTAETQYF. The CDR3 DNA reads TGTGCCAGTAGTCCTCGGGGGACAGCAGAGACCCAGTACTTC. Drawing the rest from reference TRBV19 and TRBJ2-5, the complete variable domain is DGGITQSPKYLFRKEGQNVTLSCEQNLNHDAMYWYRQDPGQGLRLIYYSQIVNDFQKGDIAEGYSVSREKKESFPLTVTSAQKNPTAFYLCASSPRGTAETQYFGPGTRLLVL.

The gene calls are TRBV7-3 and TRBJ2-1; tentatively, D is TRBD2 (6 bases). Trimming cost V 5 bases and J 3 bases, with 8 bases left between them. Germline V gives CDR1 SGHTA, CDR2 FQGTGA. CDR3 length: 13 amino acids. The CDR3 DNA follows: TGTGCCAGCAGCCAGACTAGCTACAATGAGCAGTTCTTC. This codes for CASSQTSYNEQFF.

The chain has TRBV7-6 and TRBJ2-2; no definite D call. The length of the CDR3 is 15 residues. Trimming left V 1 base short and J 4 bases short, with 10 bases between. Germline V gene lookup returns CDR1 SGHVS and CDR2 FNYEAQ. The chain's CDR3 is CASSLGGEITGELFF. In nucleotides, the CDR3 is TGTGCCAGCAGCTTAGGTGGAGAGATCACCGGGGAGCTGTTTTTT.

V usage is TRBV30 and J usage is TRBJ2-7; D is unresolved. CDR1 and CDR2 from the germline V gene are GTSNPN and SVGIG (reference sequence). The CDR3 covers 11 residues. Trimming cost V 2 bases and J 2 bases, with 4 bases left between them. CDR3 region: CAWSIAYEQYF. In DNA form, the CDR3 reads TGTGCCTGGAGTATAGCCTACGAGCAGTACTTC.

A few counts support this clone. V is TRBV11-3 and J is TRBJ2-3; tentative D call: TRBD2 (6 bases). V lost 1 base and J lost 3, with 14 bases in between. The CDR3 has 16 amino acids. Germline CDR1 and CDR2: SGHNT and YENEEA. CDR3 DNA: TGTGCCAGCAGCTTAGGGACGGGAGCGAAGACAGATACGCAGTATTTT. Residues: CASSLGTGAKTDTQYF.